This TCR beta chain was sequenced during a study of blood T cell repertoires in COVID-19. Study summary: Whether acute or convalescent, the COVID-19 samples came from the United States, Italy and Spain. Sources were T cells, B-cell-depleted T cells, or PBMCs; the material itself was cDNA or gDNA.

V was cut by 0 bases and J by 0 bases, with 10 bases left in between. Looked up from germline, CDR1 is SGHRS and CDR2 is YFSETQ. This CDR3 contains 16 residues. Seattle cases were enrolled at active infection and followed longitudinally. As processed by the authors: How many nucleated cells were present was estimated from reference gene primer amplification. TCRdb's copy holds only in-frame clones and misses some; the assay was immunoSEQ multiplex PCR. V, J and clone size derive from that table, while D and trimming were established from the DNA sequence. The sample records 150,000 or so clones, around 85% being singletons.

The TCR sequence derives from a man between 60 and 75 years old with COVID-19, enrolled during active disease. The sequenced material came from peripheral blood. The V call is TRBV5-1, the J call TRBJ1-3; TRBD1 might be the D (5 bases). CDR3 coding DNA: TGCGCCAGCAGCTTGGATGGGGCCCACTCTGGAAACACCATATATTTT. Its protein is CASSLDGAHSGNTIYF.